These 19 T cell receptor beta chains came from one sample sequenced in a study of CD8+ T cells in alopecia areata. Reverse transcription of extracted RNA yielded cDNA, which provided the sequencing template. Data came from immunoSEQ multiplex PCR; TCRdb stores just in-frame clones and leaves some out. In the table there are around 140,000 clones, about half of which are singletons. This specimen consisted of CD4+ T cells sorted from blood, obtained at week 0. All receptors come from a human donor with alopecia areata.

Here the CDR3 DNA reads TGTGCCAGCAGCCAGAACAGAGCAAACTACGAGCAGTACTTC. Protein: CASSQNRANYEQYF. The chain joins TRBV7-2 to TRBJ2-7; D remains unclear. V was cut by 5 bases and J by 3 bases, with 14 bases left in between. Looked up from germline, CDR1 is SGHTA and CDR2 is FQGNSA. This CDR3 spans 14 amino acids.

The chain carries TRBV30 and TRBJ1-5; D is perhaps TRBD1 (6 bases). Trimming cost V 3 bases and J 0 bases, with 15 bases left between them. The germline V gene encodes CDR1 GTSNPN and CDR2 SVGIG (reference sequence). This CDR3 has 16 residues. CDR3 in amino acids: CAWSHAQGYSNQPQHF. DNA for the CDR3: TGTGCCTGGAGCCATGCCCAGGGGTATAGCAATCAGCCCCAGCATTTT.

Many counts were recorded for this clone. The J gene is TRBJ1-2, the V gene TRBV23-1; D gene uncertain. TRBV23-1 is placed among ORFs of uncertain function. This CDR3 has 13 amino acids. V was trimmed by 8 bases and J by 4 bases, leaving 14 bases between them. In DNA form, the CDR3 reads TGCGCCAGCCGGTTGGCGCTTAGCTATGGCTACACCTTC. It codes for CASRLALSYGYTF.

The chain combines TRBV30 with TRBJ2-1; D is unresolved. V was clipped by 3 bases and J by 0 bases, with 6 bases between them. The CDR3 sequence is 13 residues long. CDR1 is GTSNPN and CDR2 is SVGIG in the germline V gene (reference sequence). DNA of the CDR3: TGTGCCTGGAGCCCCCCCTCCTACAATGAGCAGTTCTTC. It translates to CAWSPPSYNEQFF.

This chain connects TRBV7-8 to TRBJ1-1, with no clear D. The germline V and J ends were trimmed by 1 base and 1 base, with 7 bases remaining between them. There are 14 residues in the CDR3. Germline V CDR1 and CDR2: SGHVS, FQNEAQ. CDR3: CASSLVSGNTEAFF. The CDR3 coding sequence is TGTGCCAGCAGCTTAGTGTCAGGGAACACTGAAGCTTTCTTT.

This chain connects TRBV5-1 to TRBJ2-5; TRBD1 might be the D (5 bases). Germline lookup yields CDR1 SGHRS and CDR2 YFSETQ. The germline V and J ends were trimmed by 1 base and 5 bases, with 12 bases remaining between them. This CDR3 spans 14 amino acids. CDR3 sequence reads: CASSLSGSRETQYF. The CDR3, as DNA: TGCGCCAGCAGCTTGTCAGGGTCGAGGGAGACCCAGTACTTC.

The rearrangement uses TRBV7-2 and TRBJ2-7; 7 positions agree with TRBD2. Trimming removed 5 bases from V and 8 bases from J; junction bases left unmatched: 12. CDR3 size: 14 residues. Germline assignment: CDR1 SGHTA and CDR2 FQGNSA. This CDR3 is CASSPGGGSLQQYF. CDR3 sequence (DNA): TGTGCCAGCAGCCCAGGTGGCGGGAGTCTTCAGCAGTACTTC.

V gene TRBV7-2 combines with J gene TRBJ2-4; D is possibly TRBD2 (5 bases). Trimming pared 4 bases from V and 1 base from J, leaving 8 bases between. This CDR3 has 14 residues. Germline CDR1 is SGHTA and CDR2 is FQGNSA. The CDR3 is CASSWTPAKNIQYF. CDR3 sequence (DNA): TGTGCCAGCAGCTGGACTCCGGCCAAAAACATTCAGTACTTC.

The rearrangement links TRBV29-1 to TRBJ1-2; D unresolved. The V and J ends lost 4 bases and 7 bases respectively, with 13 bases between them. Germline CDR1 reads SQVTM; CDR2 reads ANQGSEA. CDR3 length equals 12 residues. In DNA form, the CDR3 reads TGCAGCGTTGCCTCAGTCTTGGGTGGCTACACCTTC. Amino acids: CSVASVLGGYTF.

This clone was seen more than once but under ten times. V usage is TRBV25-1 and J usage is TRBJ2-3, with a possible D match to TRBD1 (6 bases). V was cut by 6 bases and J by 2 bases, with 15 bases left in between. In germline, CDR1 is MGHDK, CDR2 SYGVNS. This CDR3 is built from 15 residues. Written as DNA, the CDR3 is TGTGCCAGCAGCCCGGGACAACTACTCACAGATACGCAGTATTTT. Protein: CASSPGQLLTDTQYF.

This clone has just a few counts. The rearrangement links TRBV19 to TRBJ1-5; no clear D gene. V shed 3 bases and J shed 0 bases, with 9 bases lying between them. Germline-derived CDR1 and CDR2 are LNHDA and SQIVND (reference sequence). The CDR3 length is 15 residues. The CDR3 bases are TGTGCCAGTAGTATTGCCGGCCATAGCAATCAGCCCCAGCATTTT. Amino acids: CASSIAGHSNQPQHF.

This clone was counted ten times or more. The chain recombines TRBV18 with TRBJ1-2; D uncertain. The CDR3 runs 14 residues. V gave up 3 bases and J gave up 2 bases, with 10 bases separating them. The germline V gene encodes CDR1 KGHSH and CDR2 LQKENI. The CDR3 region is CASSPSQQNYGYTF. The CDR3 nucleotides read TGTGCCAGCTCACCGAGTCAACAGAACTATGGCTACACCTTC.

This clone has only a few counts. The chain links TRBV28 to TRBJ2-2; unclear D gene. The CDR3 sequence is 15 residues long. Trimming left V 4 bases short and J 2 bases short, with 11 bases between. Germline V lookup: CDR1 MDHEN, CDR2 SYDVKM. The CDR3: CASSSPGRNTGELFF. CDR3 bases: TGTGCCAGCAGTTCCCCCGGCCGCAACACCGGGGAGCTGTTTTTT.

This clone was detected only a few times. The chain carries TRBV28 and TRBJ2-4; D possibly corresponds to TRBD1 (6 bases). Germline values: CDR1 MDHEN, CDR2 SYDVKM. V lost 3 bases to trimming and J lost 5 bases, with 8 bases between them. This CDR3 region has 13 residues. CDR3: CASSFTGQNIQYF. The CDR3 nucleotides read TGTGCCAGCAGTTTCACAGGGCAAAACATTCAGTACTTC.

The rearrangement uses TRBV5-1 and TRBJ1-4, with 9 bases that match TRBD1. Germline V lookup: CDR1 SGHRS, CDR2 YFSETQ. CDR3 length: 18 residues. With V trimmed by 0 bases and J by 8 bases, 14 bases remained unmatched. The CDR3 bases are TGCGCCAGCAGCTTGGGAAACTTTCCGGGACAGGGTGGAGAAAAACTGTTTTTT. Its protein is CASSLGNFPGQGGEKLFF.

This clone appeared a single time. The rearrangement uses TRBV14 and TRBJ2-7; D gene ambiguous. Between the trimmed V and J ends, which lost 1 base and 3 bases, there was a span of 16 bases. The length of the CDR3 is 16 residues. Germline V lookup: CDR1 SGHDN, CDR2 FVKESK. CDR3 bases: TGTGCCAGCAGCCAAGGCGCTGCCACTCTATTCTACGAGCAGTACTTC. It codes for CASSQGAATLFYEQYF. Full variable domain (missing parts from reference TRBV14 and TRBJ2-7): EAGVTQFPSHSVIEKGQTVTLRCDPISGHDNLYWYRRVMGKEIKFLLHFVKESKQDESGMPNNRFLAERTGGTYSTLKVQPAELEDSGVYFCASSQGAATLFYEQYFGPGTRLTVT.

This clone was seen more than once but under ten times. This sequence joins TRBV30 and TRBJ2-5; D uncertain. The CDR3 has 10 amino acids. V was clipped by 4 bases and J by 6 bases, with 6 bases between them. Per germline, CDR1 GTSNPN and CDR2 SVGIG (reference sequence). The CDR3 reads CAWNSQTQYF. DNA of the CDR3: TGTGCCTGGAATAGTCAGACCCAGTACTTC.

This chain uses TRBV6-5 with TRBJ2-5; no clear D. Trimming removed 3 bases from V and 7 bases from J, with 12 bases in between. Germline CDR1 is MNHEY and CDR2 is SVGAGI. CDR3 length: 13 residues. The CDR3 loop is CASSYGSWGTQYF. The CDR3 DNA is TGTGCCAGCAGTTATGGGTCCTGGGGGACCCAGTACTTC.

V usage is TRBV7-8 and J usage is TRBJ1-2; a weak D match, TRBD1 (5 bases). V lost 1 base, J lost 5 bases, and 14 bases lay in between. CDR3 length equals 15 residues. CDR1 is SGHVS, CDR2 FQNEAQ, per germline. Here the CDR3 reads CASSLDQTGRYGYTF. Here the CDR3 DNA reads TGTGCCAGCAGCTTAGACCAAACAGGAAGATATGGCTACACCTTC.